The clone carrying this T cell receptor beta chain came up many times. Its antigen is as yet unknown. V was shortened by 1 base and J by 7 bases, with 4 bases between the two germline ends. The germline V gene encodes CDR1 GTSNPN and CDR2 SVGIG (reference sequence). The CDR3 extends over 10 amino acids. Molecular-barcoded quantitative 5'-RACE produced these TCR beta libraries. Using its own MiXCR run on the 5' RACE reads, TCRdb lists one record per CDR3 protein. The repertoire has over 30,000 distinct CDR3 sequences, 8% to 13% of them found once; the top ten carry about 19%. This record belongs to a study of CD8 T cells in ankylosing spondylitis. Whole-study findings and limits: Clones tied to disease were said to be significantly enriched in matched ankylosing spondylitis synovial fluid. A number of the motif variants had already been described in reactive arthritis synovial fluid and blood. The study identified a TCR beta motif of seven or eight highly homologous variants that appeared characteristic of ankylosing spondylitis blood.

The sample comprised synovial fluid, either unsorted or a sorted T cell fraction (not recorded which). The sequence came from a male donor with ankylosing spondylitis. The V call is TRBV30, the J call TRBJ1-1, with D uncertain. This CDR3 is CAWSASEAFF. In nucleotides, the CDR3 is TGTGCCTGGAGTGCGAGTGAAGCTTTCTTT.